This T cell receptor (beta chain) was observed in a study of blood T cells in healthy people across ages. About the research overall: About one barcoded beta molecule per two T cells was the capture yield of template switching.

Germline V gives CDR1 KGHSH, CDR2 LQKENI. V shed 2 bases and J shed 5 bases, with 13 bases lying between them. This CDR3 region has 15 residues. General study points: The recorded TCR beta diversity per million T cells decreased in a roughly linear manner with age.

About this clonotype itself: Antigen: not known.

A second PCR of 7 to 11 cycles used a sample-barcoded 5' primer and a J-beta primer mix. At least 2.5 million CDR3-containing paired-end reads were obtained per sample. In TCRdb, the 5' RACE reads were re-called with MiXCR into one record per CDR3 protein. The profile shows roughly 1,700,000 distinct CDR3 sequences, roughly 27% of them singletons. The V and J genes are TRBV18 and TRBJ2-1; possibly TRBD2 for D (7 bases). Source material: blood. This clonotype was sampled from a woman in her 30s in good health. This chain's CDR3 is CASSPAGAFDNEQFF. DNA of the CDR3: TGTGCCAGCTCACCAGCGGGGGCCTTTGACAATGAGCAGTTCTTC.